Listed below are T cell receptor beta chains from one sample, sequenced in a study of blood T cells in healthy people across ages. Using its own MiXCR run on the 5' RACE reads, TCRdb lists one record per CDR3 protein. The sample has 710,000 or so distinct CDR3 sequences, 22% seen once. The sequenced sample was blood. The receptors shown here come from a man between 65 and 80 years old in good health. Each CDR3 is given with its conserved first and last residue. Each record gives: V gene, CDR3 length, clone size, J gene, D gene, CDR3 DNA, CDR3 protein. D genes are given only for firm matches. Rows may omit the clone size; those that give it use once, few, many or a size class.

TRBV12-5	14	-	TRBJ2-3	-	TGTGCTAGTGGTTTGGGTCAGAGCACAGATACGCAGTATTTT	CASGLGQSTDTQYF
TRBV4-3	17	-	TRBJ1-2	TRBD1	TGCGCCAGCAGCCGCGCTAACTGGGACAGCCAGCTCTATGGCTACACCTTC	CASSRANWDSQLYGYTF
TRBV12-3/TRBV12-4	16	few	TRBJ2-2	-	TGTGCCAGCAGTGGACCAGGGGGGGCGCCCACCGGGGAGCTGTTTTTT	CASSGPGGAPTGELFF
TRBV29-1	16	-	TRBJ2-3	-	TGCAGCGTTCCCCTTAGCGGACTCTGCTGGGCAGATACGCAGTATTTT	CSVPLSGLCWADTQYF
TRBV7-8	16	-	TRBJ1-1	-	TGTGCCAGCAGCTTCGGAGCAGCTACACAGAACACTGAAGCTTTCTTT	CASSFGAATQNTEAFF
TRBV5-1	15	-	TRBJ2-2	-	TGCGCCAGCAGCCCGAGCGGACAGCACACCGGGGAGCTGTTTTTT	CASSPSGQHTGELFF
TRBV29-1	15	-	TRBJ1-1	TRBD1	TGCAGCGTTACCAAGTTCGGACAGGGTAGGACTGAAGCTTTCTTT	CSVTKFGQGRTEAFF
TRBV19	14	few	TRBJ1-2	-	TGTGCCAGTAGTATAGGGGAGGTCCGAACCGACTACACCTTC	CASSIGEVRTDYTF
TRBV5-1	15	few	TRBJ2-2	-	TGCGCCAGCAGCTCCACGCCGAGATACACCGGGGAGCTGTTTTTT	CASSSTPRYTGELFF
TRBV3-1	14	-	TRBJ1-2	TRBD1	TGTGCCAGCAGCCAAGACACAGGGGCCTATGGCTACACCTTC	CASSQDTGAYGYTF
TRBV5-6	16	-	TRBJ2-2	TRBD2	TGTGCCAGCAGCCAGATAGCGGGAACGAACACCGGGGAGCTGTTTTTT	CASSQIAGTNTGELFF
TRBV20-1	14	few	TRBJ1-1	-	TGCAGTGCTTACCGGGGGGCCCCGAACACTGAAGCTTTCTTT	CSAYRGAPNTEAFF
TRBV25-1	15	-	TRBJ2-1	-	TGTGCCAGCAGTGAATACGGACAGATAGCCCATGAGCAGTTCTTC	CASSEYGQIAHEQFF
TRBV12-3/TRBV12-4	15	few	TRBJ2-5	TRBD1	TGTGCCAGCAGTTTCCGGACAGGGGGGGAAGAGACCCAGTACTTC	CASSFRTGGEETQYF
TRBV27	14	-	TRBJ2-3	-	TGTGCCAGCAGTTTTGGGTTTTCTAGTGGTACGCAGTATTTT	CASSFGFSSGTQYF
TRBV20-1	11	few	TRBJ1-2	TRBD1	TGCAGTGCTAGGGGGGACAGGCGCTACACCTTC	CSARGDRRYTF
TRBV29-1	16	-	TRBJ2-4	-	TGCAGCGCCAGGACAGTTCCAGGAGAAGCCAAAAACATTCAGTACTTC	CSARTVPGEAKNIQYF
TRBV12-3/TRBV12-4	15	-	TRBJ2-5	-	TGTGCCAGCAGTCCCTTGGCGGGGCCTCAAGAGACCCAGTACTTC	CASSPLAGPQETQYF
TRBV7-7	14	many	TRBJ2-5	-	TGTGCCAGCAGCTTAGCGGCGGGAACCCAATCGTTGGACTTC	CASSLAAGTQSLDF
TRBV27	15	few	TRBJ1-2	TRBD1	TGTGCCAGCAGTTCCAGTCCCGGGACAGGGTGGGGCTACACCTTC	CASSSSPGTGWGYTF
TRBV7-9	15	few	TRBJ2-7	-	TGTGCCAGCAGCTTAGAGACGGGAGTTTCCTACGAGCAGTACTTC	CASSLETGVSYEQYF
TRBV2	13	few	TRBJ2-3	-	TGTGCCAGCAGTGGGGGGAGCAGGACCGCGCAGTATTTT	CASSGGSRTAQYF
TRBV29-1	11	few	TRBJ1-2	-	TGCAGCGTTGACACCAATTATGGCTACACCTTC	CSVDTNYGYTF
TRBV7-6	13	few	TRBJ2-3	-	TGTGCCAGCGGGGCAGGGCTCACAGATACGCAGTATTTT	CASGAGLTDTQYF
TRBV9	15	few	TRBJ2-5	TRBD1	TGTGCCAGCAGCGAAGGTACAGGGGGTCAAGAGACCCAGTACTTC	CASSEGTGGQETQYF
TRBV6-4	15	few	TRBJ2-1	TRBD2	TGTGCCAGCAGTGACTCGACTAGCGGGAGCAATGAGCAGTTCTTC	CASSDSTSGSNEQFF
TRBV19	15	-	TRBJ1-5	-	TGTGCCAGTAGTTCCGGGCAGTATCCCCCATGGCCCCAGCATTTT	CASSSGQYPPWPQHF
TRBV4-1	15	few	TRBJ2-7	-	TGCGCCAGCAGCCAAGCGACCGGGACAACCTACGAGCAGTACTTC	CASSQATGTTYEQYF
TRBV29-1	12	few	TRBJ1-1	-	TGCAGCGTTGTCTGGGGGAACACTGAAGCTTTCTTT	CSVVWGNTEAFF
TRBV20-1	14	-	TRBJ2-1	-	TGCAGTGCTAGAGATAAGGGGGCCTACAATGAGCAGTTCTTC	CSARDKGAYNEQFF
TRBV5-4	15	-	TRBJ2-5	TRBD1	TGTGCCAGCAGCACTAGACAGGGCGTGGAAGAGACCCAGTACTTC	CASSTRQGVEETQYF
TRBV27	14	few	TRBJ1-2	-	TGTGCCAGCAGTTTATTCGGTGCTAACTATGGCTACACCTTC	CASSLFGANYGYTF
TRBV7-2	16	few	TRBJ2-1	TRBD1	TGTGCCAGCACCGGGGACCGGGACAGGGGCGACAATGAGCAGTTCTTC	CASTGDRDRGDNEQFF
TRBV12-3/TRBV12-4	14	few	TRBJ1-2	-	TGTGCCAGCAGTGAAACAGGGTTAGGCTATGGCTACACCTTC	CASSETGLGYGYTF
TRBV3-1	16	few	TRBJ2-7	-	TGTGCCAGCAGCCAAGATCTGGGACTTTCATCCTACGAGCAGTACTTC	CASSQDLGLSSYEQYF
TRBV27	15	-	TRBJ2-5	TRBD2	TGTGCCAGCAGTTCCCTGACTAGCAACTTGGAGACCCAGTACTTC	CASSSLTSNLETQYF
TRBV28	14	few	TRBJ2-5	-	TGTGCCAGCAGTTTAGAGGGCACGGGAGAGACCCAGTACTTC	CASSLEGTGETQYF
TRBV15	15	-	TRBJ1-2	-	TGTGCCACCAGCAGAGATGGGGGGGGTGGCTATGGCTACACCTTC	CATSRDGGGGYGYTF